This T cell receptor beta chain was identified during a study of Tregs in tolerant kidney transplant recipients. The V gene's germline CDR1 is GTSNPN and CDR2 SVGIG (reference sequence). The CDR3 contains 17 residues. V lost 1 base and J lost 2, with 20 bases in between. This table comes from immunoSEQ multiplex PCR, and its TCRdb copy is limited to in-frame clones, with some not included. This sample has some 66,000 clones; roughly 89% occur once, and the top ten carry around 9.9%. The chain combines TRBV30 with TRBJ1-2; D is possibly TRBD1 (6 bases). The clonotype comes from a human donor who received a combined kidney and bone marrow transplant. The sequenced sample was CD8+ T cells from blood, obtained before the transplant. CDR3 in amino acids: CAWSGGPNRAVNYGYTF. CDR3 DNA: TGTGCCTGGAGTGGCGGGCCCAACAGGGCCGTAAACTATGGCTACACCTTC.